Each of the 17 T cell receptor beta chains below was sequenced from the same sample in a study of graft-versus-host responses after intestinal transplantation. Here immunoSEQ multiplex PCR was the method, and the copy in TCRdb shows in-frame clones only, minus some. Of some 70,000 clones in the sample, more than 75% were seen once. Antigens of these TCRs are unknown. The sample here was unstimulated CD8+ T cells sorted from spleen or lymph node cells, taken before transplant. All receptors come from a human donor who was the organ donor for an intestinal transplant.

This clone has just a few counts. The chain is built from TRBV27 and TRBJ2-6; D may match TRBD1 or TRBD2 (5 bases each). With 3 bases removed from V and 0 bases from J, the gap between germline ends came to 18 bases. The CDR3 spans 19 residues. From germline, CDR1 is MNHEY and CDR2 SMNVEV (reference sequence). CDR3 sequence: CASSFLKGPIVSGANVLTF. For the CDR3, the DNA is TGTGCCAGCAGTTTTCTCAAGGGACCTATTGTCTCTGGGGCCAACGTCCTGACTTTC.

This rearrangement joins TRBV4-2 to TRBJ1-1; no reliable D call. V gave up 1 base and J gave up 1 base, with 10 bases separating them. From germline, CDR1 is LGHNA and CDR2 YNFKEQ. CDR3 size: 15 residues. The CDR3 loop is CASSQVAQENTEAFF. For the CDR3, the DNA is TGTGCCAGCAGCCAAGTGGCCCAGGAGAACACTGAAGCTTTCTTT.

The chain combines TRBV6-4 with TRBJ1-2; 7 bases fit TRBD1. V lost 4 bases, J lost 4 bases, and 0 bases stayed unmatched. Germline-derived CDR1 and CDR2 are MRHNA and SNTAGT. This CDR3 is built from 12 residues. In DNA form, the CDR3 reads TGTGCCAGCAGTGGACAGGGCTATGGCTACACCTTC. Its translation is CASSGQGYGYTF.

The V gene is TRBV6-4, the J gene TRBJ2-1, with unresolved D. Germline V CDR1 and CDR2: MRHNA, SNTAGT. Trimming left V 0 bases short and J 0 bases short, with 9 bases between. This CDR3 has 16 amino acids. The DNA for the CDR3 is TGTGCCAGCAGTGACTCCCGAGAAAGCTCCTACAATGAGCAGTTCTTC. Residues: CASSDSRESSYNEQFF.

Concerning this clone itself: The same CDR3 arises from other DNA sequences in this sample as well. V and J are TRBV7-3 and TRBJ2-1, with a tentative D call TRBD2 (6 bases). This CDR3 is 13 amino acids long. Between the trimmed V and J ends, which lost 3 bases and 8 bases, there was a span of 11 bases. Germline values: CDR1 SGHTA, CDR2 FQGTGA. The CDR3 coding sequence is TGTGCCAGCAGCTTGGGAGGTGGGCATGAGCAGTTCTTC. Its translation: CASSLGGGHEQFF.

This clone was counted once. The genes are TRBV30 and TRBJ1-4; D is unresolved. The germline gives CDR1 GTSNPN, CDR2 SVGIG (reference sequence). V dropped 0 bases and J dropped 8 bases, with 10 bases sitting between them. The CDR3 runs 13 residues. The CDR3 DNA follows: TGTGCCTGGAGTGTTATGGGTCCCGAAAAACTGTTTTTT. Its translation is CAWSVMGPEKLFF.

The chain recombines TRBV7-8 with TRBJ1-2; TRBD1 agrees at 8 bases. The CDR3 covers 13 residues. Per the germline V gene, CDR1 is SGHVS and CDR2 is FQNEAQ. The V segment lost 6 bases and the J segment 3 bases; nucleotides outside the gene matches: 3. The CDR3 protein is CASRLDRDYGYTF. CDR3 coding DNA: TGTGCCAGCAGATTGGACAGGGACTATGGCTACACCTTC.

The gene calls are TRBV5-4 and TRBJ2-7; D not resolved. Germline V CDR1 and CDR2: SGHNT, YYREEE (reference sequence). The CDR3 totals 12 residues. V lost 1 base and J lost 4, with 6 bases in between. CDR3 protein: CASSLKSYEQYF. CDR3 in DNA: TGTGCCAGCAGCTTGAAAAGTTACGAGCAGTACTTC.

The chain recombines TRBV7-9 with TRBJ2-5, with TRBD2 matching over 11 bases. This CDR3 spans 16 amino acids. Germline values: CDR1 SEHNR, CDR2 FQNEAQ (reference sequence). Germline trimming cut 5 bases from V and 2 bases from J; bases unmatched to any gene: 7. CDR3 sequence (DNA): TGTGCCAGCAGCCCCAAGACTAGCGGGATACAAGAGACCCAGTACTTC. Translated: CASSPKTSGIQETQYF.

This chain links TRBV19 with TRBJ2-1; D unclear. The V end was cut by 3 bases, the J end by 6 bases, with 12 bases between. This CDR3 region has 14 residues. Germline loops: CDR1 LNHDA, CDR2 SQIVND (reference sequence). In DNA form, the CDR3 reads TGTGCCAGTAGTATTCCGGTCTTCGGCAATGAGCAGTTCTTC. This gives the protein CASSIPVFGNEQFF.

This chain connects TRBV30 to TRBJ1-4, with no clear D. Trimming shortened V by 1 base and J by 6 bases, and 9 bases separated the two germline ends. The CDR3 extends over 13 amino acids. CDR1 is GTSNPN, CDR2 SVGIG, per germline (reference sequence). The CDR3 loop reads CAWSGGSDEKLFF. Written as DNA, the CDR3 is TGTGCCTGGAGTGGCGGGTCAGATGAAAAACTGTTTTTT.

CDR3 sequence (DNA): TGTGCCAGCAGCTTATCTTATGGCAGGGATCAGCCCCAGCATTTT. Protein product: CASSLSYGRDQPQHF. J is TRBJ1-5 and V is TRBV7-9; possible D gene TRBD1, 5 bases. Trimming shortened V by 2 bases and J by 5 bases, and 13 bases separated the two germline ends. The CDR3 is made up of 15 amino acids. Germline CDR1 is SEHNR and CDR2 is FQNEAQ (reference sequence).

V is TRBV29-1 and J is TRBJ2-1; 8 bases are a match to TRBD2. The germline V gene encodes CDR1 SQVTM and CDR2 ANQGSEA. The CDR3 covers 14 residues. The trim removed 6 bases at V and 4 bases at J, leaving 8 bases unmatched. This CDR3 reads CSVFGTSKYNEQFF. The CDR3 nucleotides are TGCAGCGTCTTCGGGACTAGTAAATACAATGAGCAGTTCTTC.

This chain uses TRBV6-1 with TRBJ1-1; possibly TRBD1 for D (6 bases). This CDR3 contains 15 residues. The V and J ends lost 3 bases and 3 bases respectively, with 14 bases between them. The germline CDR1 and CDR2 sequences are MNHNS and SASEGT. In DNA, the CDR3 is TGTGCCAGCAGTGAGTACAGGGTGGAGTACACTGAAGCTTTCTTT. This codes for CASSEYRVEYTEAFF.

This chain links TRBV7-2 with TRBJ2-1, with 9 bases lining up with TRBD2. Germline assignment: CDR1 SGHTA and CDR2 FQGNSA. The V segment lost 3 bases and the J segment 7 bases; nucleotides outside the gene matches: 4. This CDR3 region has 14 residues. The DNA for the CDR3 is TGTGCCAGCAGCTTCGGGACTAGCTTGAATGAGCAGTTCTTC. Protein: CASSFGTSLNEQFF. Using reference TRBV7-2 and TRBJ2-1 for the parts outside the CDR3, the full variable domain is GAGVSQSPSNKVTEKGKDVELRCDPISGHTALYWYRQSLGQGLEFLIYFQGNSAPDKSGLPSDRFSAERTGGSVSTLTIQRTQQEDSAVYLCASSFGTSLNEQFFGPGTRLTVL.

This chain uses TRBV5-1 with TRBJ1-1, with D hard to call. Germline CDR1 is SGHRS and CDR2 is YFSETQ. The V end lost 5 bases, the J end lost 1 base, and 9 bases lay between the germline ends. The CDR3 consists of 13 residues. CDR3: CASSPVGNTEAFF. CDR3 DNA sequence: TGCGCCAGCAGTCCGGTTGGGAACACTGAAGCTTTCTTT.

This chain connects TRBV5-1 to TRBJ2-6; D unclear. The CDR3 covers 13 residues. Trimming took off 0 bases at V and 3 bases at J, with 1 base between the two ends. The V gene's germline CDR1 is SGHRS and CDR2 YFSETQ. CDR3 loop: CASSLVGANVLTF. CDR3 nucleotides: TGCGCCAGCAGCTTGGTTGGGGCCAACGTCCTGACTTTC.